Listed below are T cell receptor beta chains from one sample, sequenced in a study of response to subunit inactivated influenza vaccine. MiXCR, run by TCRdb on the RT-PCR reads, gives a single entry per CDR3 protein. The sample includes 500,000 to 600,000 distinct CDR3 sequences, roughly 15% of them seen just once. Sample: PBMCs from blood, taken approximately 12 days after vaccination. These receptor sequences come from a man aged 50-60 years who received an inactivated influenza vaccine. Each CDR3 is given with its conserved first and last residue. D genes are given only for firm matches. A clone size is listed for some rows: how often the clone was seen (once, few, many), or a class if it is expanded.

v_gene	j_gene	abundance	d_gene	CDR3aa	CDR3nt
TRBV4-3	TRBJ2-4	few	TRBD2	CASSQESGTSGRTTKNIQYF	TGCGCCAGCAGCCAAGAGAGTGGGACTAGCGGGAGGACCACCAAAAACATTCAGTACTTC
TRBV11-2	TRBJ2-1	-	TRBD2	CASSRSGSNHNEQFF	TGTGCCAGCAGCCGTAGCGGGAGTAATCACAATGAGCAGTTCTTC
TRBV7-3	TRBJ2-5	-	-	CASSLNRRETQYF	TGTGCCAGCAGCTTAAACAGGAGAGAGACCCAGTACTTC
TRBV5-5	TRBJ1-5	-	-	CASSLSGGTYQPQHF	TGTGCCAGCAGCTTGTCTGGGGGGACCTATCAGCCCCAGCATTTT
TRBV7-8	TRBJ2-1	-	-	CASTPLSSYNEQFF	TGTGCCAGCACCCCGCTTAGCTCCTACAATGAGCAGTTCTTC
TRBV4-3	TRBJ2-2	few	-	CASSQEEGAYTGELFF	TGCGCCAGCAGCCAAGAAGAAGGGGCATATACCGGGGAGCTGTTTTTT
TRBV6-5	TRBJ1-3	few	TRBD1	CASSYSTGGSGNTIYF	TGTGCCAGCAGTTACTCGACAGGGGGCTCTGGAAACACCATATATTTT
TRBV12-3/TRBV12-4	TRBJ2-1	few	TRBD2	CASSSGLAVGEQFF	TGTGCCAGCAGTTCGGGACTAGCGGTAGGGGAGCAGTTCTTC
TRBV20-1	TRBJ2-5	few	-	CSARAPGRTETQYF	TGCAGTGCTAGAGCCCCGGGACGAACAGAGACCCAGTACTTC
TRBV5-1	TRBJ2-7	-	TRBD1	CASSSPGQGGLEQYF	TGCGCCAGCAGCTCTCCGGGACAGGGGGGGCTCGAGCAGTACTTC
TRBV12-3/TRBV12-4	TRBJ1-1	few	-	CASRYTGSAEAFF	TGTGCCAGCAGATATACAGGGTCGGCTGAAGCTTTCTTT
TRBV5-6	TRBJ2-5	-	-	CASTRIPGGMKTQYF	TGTGCCAGCACACGTATTCCAGGGGGGATGAAGACCCAGTACTTC
TRBV20-1	TRBJ2-3	-	TRBD2	CSGLFLAGYTDTQYF	TGCAGTGGACTATTTCTAGCGGGATACACAGATACGCAGTATTTT
TRBV6-6	TRBJ2-1	-	-	CASSYGAYNEQFF	TGTGCCAGCAGTTACGGGGCCTACAATGAGCAGTTCTTC
TRBV12-3/TRBV12-4	TRBJ2-1	few	TRBD1	CASRPRATGLYNEQFF	TGTGCCAGCAGACCAAGGGCGACAGGGTTATACAATGAGCAGTTCTTC
TRBV29-1	TRBJ1-1	few	-	CSVAGRGGPEAFF	TGCAGCGTGGCCGGCCGGGGGGGACCTGAAGCTTTCTTT
TRBV6-5	TRBJ2-3	-	-	CASSYSRNTDTQYF	TGTGCCAGCAGTTACTCTAGGAACACAGATACGCAGTATTTT
TRBV5-1	TRBJ2-7	-	TRBD2	CASILASSGRVGEQYF	TGCGCCAGCATCTTGGCCTCTAGCGGGAGGGTTGGCGAGCAGTACTTC
TRBV30	TRBJ2-5	-	-	CAWSHHQGETQYF	TGTGCCTGGAGTCACCACCAAGGCGAGACCCAGTACTTC
TRBV10-3	TRBJ2-1	few	TRBD2	CAISESGLAEYNEQFF	TGTGCCATCAGTGAGTCAGGACTAGCTGAGTACAATGAGCAGTTCTTC
TRBV5-6	TRBJ2-7	many	-	CASSLGTFSYEQYF	TGTGCCAGCAGCTTGGGGACTTTCTCCTACGAGCAGTACTTC
TRBV20-1	TRBJ2-3	few	TRBD2	CSAEIAGGHVDTQYF	TGCAGTGCTGAGATAGCGGGAGGGCACGTGGATACGCAGTATTTT
TRBV20-1	TRBJ1-1	-	-	CSARDGGGGNTEAFF	TGCAGTGCCAGAGATGGAGGGGGGGGGAACACTGAAGCTTTCTTT
TRBV5-6	TRBJ2-5	few	TRBD2	CASSLGLAASYQETQYF	TGTGCCAGCAGCTTGGGACTAGCGGCTTCTTACCAAGAGACCCAGTACTTC
TRBV12-3/TRBV12-4	TRBJ2-1	-	TRBD2	CASSLTSGGLRNEQFF	TGTGCCAGCAGTTTAACTAGCGGGGGGCTTCGCAATGAGCAGTTCTTC
TRBV6-2/TRBV6-3	TRBJ1-1	few	-	CASRRQEVEAFF	TGTGCCAGCAGACGGCAGGAGGTTGAAGCTTTCTTT
TRBV11-1	TRBJ2-2	-	TRBD2	CASSFYGTSGTSVTGELFF	TGTGCCAGCAGCTTTTATGGTACTAGCGGGACTTCTGTAACCGGGGAGCTGTTTTTT
TRBV29-1	TRBJ2-7	many	-	CSVGSGYEQYF	TGCAGCGTTGGAAGCGGCTACGAGCAGTACTTC
TRBV2	TRBJ1-2	-	-	CASSEQCRPSNYGYTF	TGTGCCAGCAGCGAGCAGTGTAGGCCCTCTAACTATGGCTACACCTTC
TRBV5-1	TRBJ1-1	few	-	CASSLGDAEAFF	TGCGCCAGCAGCTTGGGGGACGCTGAAGCTTTCTTT
TRBV20-1	TRBJ2-1	few	-	CSPPGLGDNEQFF	TGCAGTCCACCAGGGCTGGGTGACAATGAGCAGTTCTTC
TRBV12-3/TRBV12-4	TRBJ2-3	-	-	CASRGGGDPSDTQYF	TGTGCCAGCAGAGGGGGGGGAGACCCCTCCGATACGCAGTATTTT
TRBV19	TRBJ2-1	few	-	CASKGGVGSYNEQFF	TGTGCCAGTAAGGGCGGGGTGGGGAGCTACAATGAGCAGTTCTTC
TRBV7-2	TRBJ2-5	few	TRBD2	CASSFFPGGKVETQYF	TGTGCCAGCAGCTTTTTCCCGGGGGGAAAGGTTGAGACCCAGTACTTC
TRBV15	TRBJ2-5	few	-	CATSRGPDQETQYF	TGTGCCACCAGCAGAGGGCCAGACCAAGAGACCCAGTACTTC
TRBV24-1	TRBJ2-5	few	TRBD1	CATSDVRGRRETQYF	TGTGCCACCAGTGATGTCAGGGGGCGCAGAGAGACCCAGTACTTC
TRBV15	TRBJ2-1	-	-	CATSRQGGNEQFF	TGTGCCACCAGCAGGCAGGGGGGAAATGAGCAGTTCTTC
TRBV28	TRBJ1-6	-	TRBD1	CASSSPPGTGFSPLHF	TGTGCCAGCAGTTCCCCTCCGGGGACAGGGTTTTCACCCCTCCACTTT
TRBV5-1	TRBJ1-1	-	-	CASRKDMNTEAFF	TGCGCCAGCAGGAAAGACATGAACACTGAAGCTTTCTTT
TRBV24-1	TRBJ2-2	few	TRBD1	CATSDPPGQSNTGELFF	TGTGCCACCAGTGATCCGCCGGGACAGTCGAACACCGGGGAGCTGTTTTTT
TRBV28	TRBJ2-2	few	-	CASSLMGAPTGELFF	TGTGCCAGCAGTTTAATGGGGGCGCCCACCGGGGAGCTGTTTTTT
TRBV6-2/TRBV6-3	TRBJ2-7	-	-	CASSYNLPYEQYF	TGTGCCAGCAGTTACAATCTGCCCTACGAGCAGTACTTC
TRBV20-1	TRBJ1-1	few	TRBD1	CSAIGTVNTEAFF	TGCAGTGCTATTGGGACAGTGAACACTGAAGCTTTCTTT
TRBV20-1	TRBJ1-4	-	-	CSARDGGPGANEKLFF	TGCAGTGCTAGAGATGGTGGTCCGGGAGCTAATGAAAAACTGTTTTTT
TRBV12-3/TRBV12-4	TRBJ2-5	many	TRBD2	CASSLLAGVETQYF	TGTGCCAGCAGTTTACTAGCGGGAGTTGAGACCCAGTACTTC
TRBV4-3	TRBJ2-4	-	TRBD1	CASSQEVGGRGNIQYF	TGCGCCAGCAGCCAAGAGGTTGGCGGCAGGGGGAACATTCAGTACTTC
TRBV7-2	TRBJ1-2	few	TRBD1	CASSTHRTGGSGYTF	TGTGCCAGCAGCACCCACCGGACAGGGGGCTCTGGCTACACCTTC
TRBV12-3/TRBV12-4	TRBJ1-5	many	-	CASSLGSYQPQHF	TGTGCCAGCAGTTTAGGCAGCTATCAGCCCCAGCATTTT
TRBV9	TRBJ2-1	-	TRBD2	CASSGGLGSYNEQFF	TGTGCCAGCAGCGGGGGACTAGGGTCCTACAATGAGCAGTTCTTC
TRBV12-3/TRBV12-4	TRBJ1-6	-	-	CASSLPPGAPLHF	TGTGCCAGCAGTTTACCCCCCGGAGCACCCCTCCACTTT
TRBV20-1	TRBJ2-7	few	-	CSARGLLTEQYF	TGCAGTGCTAGAGGACTTCTCACCGAGCAGTACTTC
TRBV20-1	TRBJ2-3	-	-	CSARGSNGDTQYF	TGCAGTGCTAGAGGGTCAAATGGGGATACGCAGTATTTT
TRBV7-9	TRBJ2-5	-	-	CASSLNSGEETQYF	TGTGCCAGCAGCTTAAACTCAGGGGAGGAGACCCAGTACTTC
TRBV11-2	TRBJ2-1	few	-	CASSQSRDEQFF	TGTGCCAGCAGCCAATCTCGTGATGAGCAGTTCTTC
TRBV6-1	TRBJ1-2	-	-	CASKGSLNYGYTF	TGTGCCAGCAAAGGATCCCTGAACTATGGCTACACCTTC